This is a list of T cell receptor beta chains from one sample in a study of T cell changes during pregnancy in multiple sclerosis. Using immunoSEQ multiplex PCR, the repertoire was profiled, and TCRdb retains in-frame clones only, with some absent. The sample has 80,000 or so clones; 90% to 95% are singletons. This sample comprised peripheral blood, obtained in the second trimester of pregnancy. All receptors come from a female donor in good health, enrolled as a control in a pregnancy study. The CDR3 runs from the conserved cysteine through the conserved F or W. D genes are given only for firm matches. Rows may omit the clone size; those that give it use once, few, many or a size class.

TGTGCCAGCAGGGTTACAGGGCGCGAAGGAAAACTGTTTTTT,CASRVTGREGKLFF,TRBJ1-4,NA,14,TRBV28,NA
TGCGCCAGCAGCCAAGATCTCGGGGAGGATACGCAGTATTTT,CASSQDLGEDTQYF,TRBJ2-3,once,14,TRBV4-1,NA
TGTGCCAGCAGTTTATCCTTTCTAGCGGCCTCCTACGAGCAGTACTTC,CASSLSFLAASYEQYF,TRBJ2-7,NA,16,TRBV27,TRBD2
TGTGCCAGCCAAACAGGGTGGTACCAAGAGACCCAGTACTTC,CASQTGWYQETQYF,TRBJ2-5,NA,14,TRBV6-1,NA
TGTGCCAGCAGCTTCTTTTTTAGCGGAGGCGGTGAGACCCAGTACTTC,CASSFFFSGGGETQYF,TRBJ2-5,NA,16,TRBV5-5,NA
TGCGCCAGCAGCCAAGTATCCGGGGCCAACGTCCTGACTTTC,CASSQVSGANVLTF,TRBJ2-6,NA,14,TRBV4-1,NA
TGTGCCAGCGGGGCTTTGTGGGGCAAGAACACCGGGGAGCTGTTTTTT,CASGALWGKNTGELFF,TRBJ2-2,NA,16,TRBV5-5,NA
TGTGCCAGCAGCTTAAACCGACAGGCCGACTACGAGCAGTACTTC,CASSLNRQADYEQYF,TRBJ2-7,once,15,TRBV7-9,NA
TGTGCCAGCAGTTTATCCTATCTCGGGACAGGTTTATACGAGCAGTACTTC,CASSLSYLGTGLYEQYF,TRBJ2-7,NA,17,TRBV27,TRBD1
TGTGCAAGTCGCCCTGACAGGGGCCTCTCTGGGGCCAACGTCCTGACTTTC,CASRPDRGLSGANVLTF,TRBJ2-6,once,17,TRBV12-2,NA
TGTGCCAGCACCTTAAGGACAGGTGCTAGGGAGCAGTTCTTC,CASTLRTGAREQFF,TRBJ2-1,NA,14,TRBV6-1,TRBD1
TGTGCCACCAGCTTGACAGTGAACACGAACACCGGGGAGCTGTTTTTT,CATSLTVNTNTGELFF,TRBJ2-2,NA,16,TRBV15,NA
TGTGCCTGGAGCCGCGGAGATACCTACGAGCAGTACTTC,CAWSRGDTYEQYF,TRBJ2-7,NA,13,TRBV30,NA
TGTGCCTGGAGTGTACTGGGGCGGGAGGGCATTCAGTACTTC,CAWSVLGREGIQYF,TRBJ2-4,NA,14,TRBV30,TRBD2
TGCGCCAGCAGCTCACAACCCCGGACAGGGGCTTACAATGAGCAGTTCTTC,CASSSQPRTGAYNEQFF,TRBJ2-1,NA,17,TRBV5-1,TRBD1
TGTGCCAGTAGTACGGCGGCTAGCGGTACCTACGAGCAGTACTTC,CASSTAASGTYEQYF,TRBJ2-7,NA,15,TRBV19,TRBD2
TGTGCCTGGAGCGCTCCCCCGGACACTGAAGCTTTCTTT,CAWSAPPDTEAFF,TRBJ1-1,NA,13,TRBV30,NA
TGTGCCAGCTTGAGGGCAGGGGGCGCGTACGAGCAGTACTTC,CASLRAGGAYEQYF,TRBJ2-7,NA,14,TRBV7-9,TRBD1
TGTGCCAGCAGTCGTAGCGGGAGAGTAGCAGATACGCAGTATTTT,CASSRSGRVADTQYF,TRBJ2-3,NA,15,TRBV27,TRBD2
TGTGCCAGCAGTTTAGTCGACAGTAGCACAGATACGCAGTATTTT,CASSLVDSSTDTQYF,TRBJ2-3,NA,15,TRBV28,NA
TGTGCCAGCAGCTTAGCGGGCCTCACTGAAGCTTTCTTT,CASSLAGLTEAFF,TRBJ1-1,NA,13,TRBV11-1,NA
TGTGCCAGCAGCTTAGGCCGGGACAGTTCCACAGATACGCAGTATTTT,CASSLGRDSSTDTQYF,TRBJ2-3,NA,16,TRBV5-4,TRBD1
TGTGCCAGCAGTCAGTTCGGCCCTAGCTCCTACGAGCAGTACTTC,CASSQFGPSSYEQYF,TRBJ2-7,NA,15,TRBV6-1,NA
TGCGCCAGCAGCCAAGATGATACTAGTCGCTACAATGAGCAGTTCTTC,CASSQDDTSRYNEQFF,TRBJ2-1,NA,16,TRBV4-1,NA
TGTGCCAGCAGTTTTCGTAGGGGGAGCCATCAGCCCCAGCATTTT,CASSFRRGSHQPQHF,TRBJ1-5,NA,15,TRBV28,NA
TGTGCCAGCTCACCCGCAGGGTCCTACAATGAGCAGTTCTTC,CASSPAGSYNEQFF,TRBJ2-1,NA,14,TRBV18,NA
TGTGCCAGCAGTCGCGGGTTCCAGAGGGGAAACACCATATATTTT,CASSRGFQRGNTIYF,TRBJ1-3,NA,15,TRBV6-5,NA
TGTGCCAGCAGCCCAACAGGACAGGCCTACGAGCAGTACTTC,CASSPTGQAYEQYF,TRBJ2-7,NA,14,TRBV7-8,TRBD1
TGTGCCAGCAGGAGGGCCGTGGGAGTGGTGACAGATACGCAGTATTTT,CASRRAVGVVTDTQYF,TRBJ2-3,NA,16,TRBV28,NA
TGTGCCAGTAGTGTGAGGGAGAGCACAGATACGCAGTATTTT,CASSVRESTDTQYF,TRBJ2-3,NA,14,TRBV19,NA
TGTGCCAGCAGACGGACTAGCGGGAATGTAGATACGCAGTATTTT,CASRRTSGNVDTQYF,TRBJ2-3,NA,15,TRBV2,TRBD2